This TCR beta chain comes out of a study of tumor and adjacent non-tumor tissue in lung cancer. A modified ARM-PCR protocol with three rounds of nested PCR amplified TCRbeta. MiXCR, applied by TCRdb to the multiplex PCR reads, yields one record per CDR3 protein. The table has around 140,000 distinct CDR3 sequences, around 65% seen once. This sample's RNA came from whole unsorted tissue. For this clonotype: At one of its ends the junction is not consistent with the germline gene, which may arise from a read error.

Germline lookup yields CDR1 DFQATT and CDR2 SNEGSKA (reference sequence). The CDR3 is made up of 13 amino acids. The receptor was derived from a man between 60 and 75 years old with small cell lung cancer. Sequenced sample: lung tumor tissue. J is TRBJ2-5 and V is TRBV20-1, with TRBD2 identical over 9 bases. The CDR3 coding sequence is TGTCGACTCGGCGGGAGGGCTGGGGAGACCCAGTGCTTC. This sequence encodes CRLGGRAGETQCF.